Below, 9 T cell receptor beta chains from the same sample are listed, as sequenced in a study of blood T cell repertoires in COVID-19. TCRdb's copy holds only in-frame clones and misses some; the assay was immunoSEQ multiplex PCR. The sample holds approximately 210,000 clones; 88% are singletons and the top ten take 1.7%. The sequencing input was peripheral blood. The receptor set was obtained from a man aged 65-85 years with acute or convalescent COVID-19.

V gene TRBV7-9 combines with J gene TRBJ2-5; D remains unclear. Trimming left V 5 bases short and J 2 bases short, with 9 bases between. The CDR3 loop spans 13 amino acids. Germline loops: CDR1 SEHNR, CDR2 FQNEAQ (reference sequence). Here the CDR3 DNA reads TGTGCCAGCAGCCTGCTGCGGCAAGAGACCCAGTACTTC. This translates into CASSLLRQETQYF.

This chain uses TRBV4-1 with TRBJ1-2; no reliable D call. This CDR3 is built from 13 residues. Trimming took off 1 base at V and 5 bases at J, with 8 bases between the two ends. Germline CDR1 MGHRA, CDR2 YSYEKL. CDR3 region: CASSQVSFYGYTF. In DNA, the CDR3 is TGCGCCAGCAGCCAAGTCAGTTTTTATGGCTACACCTTC.

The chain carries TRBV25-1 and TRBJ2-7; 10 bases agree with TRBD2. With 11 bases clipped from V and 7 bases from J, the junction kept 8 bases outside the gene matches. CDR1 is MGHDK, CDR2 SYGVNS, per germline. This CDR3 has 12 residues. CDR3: CASREAGGEQYF. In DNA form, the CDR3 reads TGTGCCTCAAGGGAAGCGGGAGGGGAGCAGTACTTC.

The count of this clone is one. The CDR3 coding sequence is TGCGCCAGCAGCCCGGGACTCCCGGTCCAAGAGACCCAGTACTTC. Protein: CASSPGLPVQETQYF. The V call is TRBV5-1, the J call TRBJ2-5; possibly TRBD2 for D (6 bases). The V gene's germline CDR1 is SGHRS and CDR2 YFSETQ. This CDR3 spans 15 amino acids. V gave up 4 bases and J gave up 1 base, with 14 bases separating them.

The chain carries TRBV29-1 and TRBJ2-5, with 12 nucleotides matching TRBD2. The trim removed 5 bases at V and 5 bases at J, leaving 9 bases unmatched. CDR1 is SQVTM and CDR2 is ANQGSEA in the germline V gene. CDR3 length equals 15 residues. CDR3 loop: CSVTGLAGRRETQYF. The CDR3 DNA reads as TGCAGCGTTACAGGACTAGCGGGACGTCGGGAGACCCAGTACTTC. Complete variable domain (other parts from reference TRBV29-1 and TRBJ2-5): SAVISQKPSRDICQRGTSLTIQCQVDSQVTMMFWYRQQPGQSLTLIATANQGSEATYESGFVIDKFPISRPNLTFSTLTVSNMSPEDSSIYLCSVTGLAGRRETQYFGPGTRLLVL.

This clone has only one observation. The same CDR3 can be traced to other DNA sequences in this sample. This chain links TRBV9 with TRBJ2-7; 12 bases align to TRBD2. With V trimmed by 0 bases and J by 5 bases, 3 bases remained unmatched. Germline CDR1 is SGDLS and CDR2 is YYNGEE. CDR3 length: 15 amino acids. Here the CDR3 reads CASSVGTSGINEQYF. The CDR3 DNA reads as TGTGCCAGCAGCGTAGGGACTAGCGGGATCAACGAGCAGTACTTC.

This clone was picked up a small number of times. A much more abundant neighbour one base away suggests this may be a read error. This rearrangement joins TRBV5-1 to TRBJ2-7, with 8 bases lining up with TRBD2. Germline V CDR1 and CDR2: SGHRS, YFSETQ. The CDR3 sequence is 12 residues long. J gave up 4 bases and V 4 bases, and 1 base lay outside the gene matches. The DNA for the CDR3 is TGCGCCAGCAGCCCGGGGGGGTACGAGCAGTACTTC. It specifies CASSPGGYEQYF.

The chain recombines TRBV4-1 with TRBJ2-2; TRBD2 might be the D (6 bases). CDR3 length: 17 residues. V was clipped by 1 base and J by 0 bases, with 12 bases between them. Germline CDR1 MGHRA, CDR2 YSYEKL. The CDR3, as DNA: TGCGCCAGCAGCCAAGTTGTCGGACTAACGAACACCGGGGAGCTGTTTTTT. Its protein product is CASSQVVGLTNTGELFF.

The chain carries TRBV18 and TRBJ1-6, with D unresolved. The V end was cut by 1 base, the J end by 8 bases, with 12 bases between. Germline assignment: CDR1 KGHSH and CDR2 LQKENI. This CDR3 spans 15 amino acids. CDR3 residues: CASSPRPPGDSPLHF. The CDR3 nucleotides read TGTGCCAGCTCACCACGACCCCCGGGAGATTCACCCCTCCACTTT.